These T cell receptor beta chains were read from a single sample in a study of T cell responses to AZD1222 COVID-19 vaccine. TCRdb's table, derived via immunoSEQ multiplex PCR, lists solely in-frame clones and lacks some. This listing includes about 140,000 clones. The sample comprised peripheral blood. These receptors were collected from an adult in good health. Both conserved end residues are part of each CDR3. Fields, in order: J gene, D gene, V gene, CDR3 protein, CDR3 DNA. A D gene is named only where the DNA matches it firmly.

j_gene: TRBJ2-1
d_gene: TRBD1
v_gene: TRBV6-5
CDR3aa: CASNGQGDNEQFF
CDR3nt: TGTGCCAGCAATGGACAGGGAGACAATGAGCAGTTCTTC

j_gene: TRBJ2-2
d_gene: TRBD2
v_gene: TRBV5-1
CDR3aa: CASSLDGGGATGELFF
CDR3nt: TGCGCCAGCAGCTTGGATGGCGGGGGGGCCACCGGGGAGCTGTTTTTT

j_gene: TRBJ1-2
d_gene: TRBD1
v_gene: TRBV3-1/TRBV3-2
CDR3aa: CASSRRTGPILIGYTF
CDR3nt: TGTGCCAGCAGCCGGCGGACAGGGCCAATCCTTATTGGCTACACCTTC

j_gene: TRBJ2-3
d_gene: NA
v_gene: TRBV18
CDR3aa: CASSPGADTQYF
CDR3nt: TGTGCCAGCTCACCAGGGGCAGATACGCAGTATTTT

j_gene: TRBJ2-1
d_gene: TRBD1
v_gene: TRBV4-1
CDR3aa: CASSGTASRSSYNEQFF
CDR3nt: TGCGCCAGCAGCGGGACAGCCTCCCGGAGCTCCTACAATGAGCAGTTCTTC

j_gene: TRBJ1-4
d_gene: NA
v_gene: TRBV19
CDR3aa: CARGGRKTVF
CDR3nt: TGCGCCAGAGGAGGGAGAAAAACTGTTTTT

j_gene: TRBJ1-6
d_gene: TRBD1
v_gene: TRBV3-1/TRBV3-2
CDR3aa: CASSQGQGLNSPLHF
CDR3nt: TGTGCCAGCAGCCAAGGACAGGGGCTGAATTCACCCCTCCACTTT

j_gene: TRBJ1-1
d_gene: NA
v_gene: TRBV1
CDR3aa: CTSIPPWQGNTEAFF
CDR3nt: TGCACCAGCATCCCTCCCTGGCAGGGGAACACTGAAGCTTTCTTT

j_gene: TRBJ2-1
d_gene: TRBD2
v_gene: TRBV6-5
CDR3aa: CASSNPVTSSDEQFF
CDR3nt: TGTGCCAGCAGCAACCCCGTGACTAGCAGCGATGAGCAGTTCTTC

j_gene: TRBJ1-1
d_gene: NA
v_gene: TRBV7-9
CDR3aa: CALTRFMNTEAFF
CDR3nt: TGTGCCCTTACCCGGTTCATGAACACTGAAGCTTTCTTT

j_gene: TRBJ1-2
d_gene: NA
v_gene: TRBV7-6
CDR3aa: CASSPQEIPNYGYTF
CDR3nt: TGTGCCAGCAGCCCTCAAGAGATTCCTAACTATGGCTACACCTTC

j_gene: TRBJ2-3
d_gene: NA
v_gene: TRBV6-5
CDR3aa: CASSSRSFSTDTQYF
CDR3nt: TGTGCCAGCAGTTCCAGGAGCTTTAGCACAGATACGCAGTATTTT

j_gene: TRBJ1-6
d_gene: NA
v_gene: TRBV6-5
CDR3aa: CASLIDSNSPLHF
CDR3nt: TGTGCCAGCCTAATAGACAGTAATTCACCCCTCCACTTT

j_gene: TRBJ1-5
d_gene: NA
v_gene: TRBV19
CDR3aa: CASSIGGGYSNQPQHF
CDR3nt: TGTGCCAGTAGTATTGGGGGGGGGTATAGCAATCAGCCCCAGCATTTT

j_gene: TRBJ2-3
d_gene: NA
v_gene: TRBV9
CDR3aa: CASSRDPDLRSTDTQYF
CDR3nt: TGTGCCAGCAGCCGAGATCCGGACCTCCGTTCCACAGATACGCAGTATTTT

j_gene: TRBJ2-3
d_gene: NA
v_gene: TRBV4-1
CDR3aa: CASSPLAPGTQYF
CDR3nt: TGCGCCAGCAGCCCTTTGGCCCCTGGTACGCAGTATTTT

j_gene: TRBJ1-5
d_gene: NA
v_gene: TRBV19
CDR3aa: CASSIGRQPQHF
CDR3nt: TGTGCCAGTAGTATAGGGCGCCAGCCCCAGCATTTT

j_gene: TRBJ1-2
d_gene: TRBD1
v_gene: TRBV19
CDR3aa: CASSLHRGRGYGYTF
CDR3nt: TGTGCCAGTAGTCTGCACAGGGGGCGCGGCTATGGCTACACCTTC

j_gene: TRBJ1-4
d_gene: NA
v_gene: TRBV27
CDR3aa: CASSPGLKRGKLFF
CDR3nt: TGTGCCAGCAGTCCAGGACTTAAACGGGGAAAACTGTTTTTT

j_gene: TRBJ1-2
d_gene: NA
v_gene: TRBV12-1
CDR3aa: CASSLSGTGGRGYGYTF
CDR3nt: TGTGCCAGCAGCTTATCCGGGACAGGGGGCCGCGGGTATGGCTACACCTTC

j_gene: TRBJ1-6
d_gene: NA
v_gene: TRBV28
CDR3aa: CASGSLQYNSPLHF
CDR3nt: TGTGCCAGCGGGTCCCTTCAATATAATTCACCCCTCCACTTT

j_gene: TRBJ2-5
d_gene: NA
v_gene: TRBV28
CDR3aa: CASSLVAETQYF
CDR3nt: TGTGCCAGCAGTTTAGTCGCAGAGACCCAGTACTTC

j_gene: TRBJ2-2
d_gene: NA
v_gene: TRBV24-1
CDR3aa: CATSDPDLNTGELFF
CDR3nt: TGTGCCACCAGTGATCCTGACTTGAACACCGGGGAGCTGTTTTTT

j_gene: TRBJ1-2
d_gene: NA
v_gene: TRBV10-3
CDR3aa: CAISETTRDGYTF
CDR3nt: TGTGCCATCAGTGAGACGACACGGGATGGCTACACCTTC

j_gene: TRBJ1-5
d_gene: NA
v_gene: TRBV11-1
CDR3aa: CASLSRTFNQPQHF
CDR3nt: TGTGCCAGCCTGTCGCGGACATTCAATCAGCCCCAGCATTTT

j_gene: TRBJ1-1
d_gene: NA
v_gene: TRBV19
CDR3aa: CASSTTGRTEAFF
CDR3nt: TGTGCCAGTAGTACTACAGGGCGAACTGAAGCTTTCTTT

j_gene: TRBJ1-4
d_gene: NA
v_gene: TRBV30
CDR3aa: CAWRIGGSGKLFF
CDR3nt: TGTGCCTGGAGAATCGGGGGAAGCGGAAAACTGTTTTTT

j_gene: TRBJ1-1
d_gene: NA
v_gene: TRBV9
CDR3aa: CASSFRGGTEAFF
CDR3nt: TGTGCCAGCAGCTTTAGGGGGGGCACTGAAGCTTTCTTT